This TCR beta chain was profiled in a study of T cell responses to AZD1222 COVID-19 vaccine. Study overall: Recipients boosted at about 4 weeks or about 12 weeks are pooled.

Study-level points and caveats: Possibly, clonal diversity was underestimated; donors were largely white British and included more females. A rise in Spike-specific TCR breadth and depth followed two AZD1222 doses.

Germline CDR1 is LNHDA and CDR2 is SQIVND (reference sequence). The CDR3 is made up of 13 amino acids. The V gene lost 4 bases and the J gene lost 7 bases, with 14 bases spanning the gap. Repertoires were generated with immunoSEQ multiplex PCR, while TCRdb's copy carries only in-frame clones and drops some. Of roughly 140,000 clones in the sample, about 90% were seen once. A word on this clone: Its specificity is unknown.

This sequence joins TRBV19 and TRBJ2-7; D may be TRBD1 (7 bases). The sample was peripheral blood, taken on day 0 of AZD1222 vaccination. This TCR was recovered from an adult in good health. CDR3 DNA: TGTGCCAGTAGTAGGAGACAGGGAGGAGAGCAGTACTTC. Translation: CASSRRQGGEQYF.